These 25 T cell receptor beta chains came from one sample sequenced in a study of cytomegalovirus exposure and HLA in healthy donors. Primers included in the PCR were 60 Vbeta and 13 Jbeta primers. Method: immunoSEQ multiplex PCR; TCRdb's copy keeps in-frame clones and lacks some. The sample has roughly 130,000 clones; 74% are singletons. The sample consisted of PBMCs. Receptors originate from a woman between 50 and 59 years old in good health and CMV-seropositive.

V and J are TRBV25-1 and TRBJ1-4, with 8 bases that match TRBD1. This CDR3 has 15 amino acids. Losses at the gene ends were 4 bases for V and 6 bases for J; bases not matched to a gene: 7. Germline-derived CDR1 and CDR2 are MGHDK and SYGVNS. The CDR3 is CASSATQGGHEKLFF. In DNA form, the CDR3 reads TGTGCCAGCAGTGCGACACAGGGGGGTCATGAAAAACTGTTTTTT. The full variable domain, in which reference TRBV25-1 and TRBJ1-4 provide the parts outside the CDR3, is EADIYQTPRYLVIGTGKKITLECSQTMGHDKMYWYQQDPGMELHLIHYSYGVNSTEKGDLSSESTVSRIRTEHFPLTLESARPSHTSQYLCASSATQGGHEKLFFGSGTQLSVL.

Only one count was recorded for this clone. This chain connects TRBV7-2 to TRBJ1-1, with D possibly TRBD1 on 5 matching bases. In germline, CDR1 is SGHTA, CDR2 FQGNSA. The CDR3 loop spans 14 amino acids. V was cut by 2 bases and J by 6 bases, with 13 bases left in between. The CDR3 bases are TGTGCCAGCAGCTTAACCCGACAGTCCTCTGAAGCTTTCTTT. This gives the protein CASSLTRQSSEAFF.

The V and J genes are TRBV27 and TRBJ2-3; D not certain. Germline CDR1 reads MNHEY; CDR2 reads SMNVEV (reference sequence). Trimming took 6 bases from V and 2 from J, leaving 9 bases between them. This CDR3 has 13 amino acids. The CDR3 reads CASRGSLTDTQYF. For the CDR3, the DNA is TGTGCCAGCAGGGGCTCCCTCACAGATACGCAGTATTTT.

This chain links TRBV14 with TRBJ2-7; no clear D. V lost 2 bases, J lost 6 bases, and 5 bases lay in between. Per germline, CDR1 SGHDN and CDR2 FVKESK. This CDR3 comprises 11 residues. This CDR3 is CASSQSGEQYF. CDR3 DNA sequence: TGTGCCAGCAGCCAATCCGGCGAGCAGTACTTC.

CDR3 nucleotides: TGTGCCAGCAGCCAAGGTCTAAGACAGATAACAGATACGCAGTATTTT. It codes for CASSQGLRQITDTQYF. V usage is TRBV14 and J usage is TRBJ2-3; tentative D call: TRBD1 (5 bases). The CDR3 has 16 residues. Looked up from germline, CDR1 is SGHDN and CDR2 is FVKESK. Trimming cost V 1 base and J 3 bases, with 14 bases left between them.

The V gene is TRBV7-9, the J gene TRBJ2-7; possibly TRBD2 for D (5 bases). Germline V CDR1 and CDR2: SEHNR, FQNEAQ (reference sequence). V was shortened by 7 bases and J by 2 bases, with 12 bases between the two germline ends. The CDR3 consists of 13 residues. The CDR3 reads CASIPDGTYEQYF. The CDR3 nucleotides are TGTGCCAGCATCCCTGACGGGACCTACGAGCAGTACTTC.

The genes are TRBV7-9 and TRBJ2-7; D call uncertain. This CDR3 contains 12 residues. Trimming removed 8 bases from V and 6 bases from J, with 14 bases in between. CDR1 SEHNR and CDR2 FQNEAQ come from the germline V gene (reference sequence). In DNA form, the CDR3 reads TGTGCCAGCTCCTCTACTTTCGGCGAGCAGTACTTC. Amino acid sequence: CASSSTFGEQYF.

V usage is TRBV27 and J usage is TRBJ2-4, with D unclear. V was trimmed by 4 bases and J by 0 bases, leaving 4 bases between them. Germline V gives CDR1 MNHEY, CDR2 SMNVEV (reference sequence). The CDR3 sequence is 13 residues long. This CDR3 reads CASSSLAKNIQYF. The DNA of the CDR3 is TGTGCCAGCAGTTCCCTAGCCAAAAACATTCAGTACTTC.

This clone was observed once. At one end, the junction sequence differs from germline, possibly due to a read error. The chain recombines TRBV7-9 with TRBJ2-7; 9 nucleotides align to TRBD2. CDR3 length equals 15 residues. Germline assignment: CDR1 SEHNR and CDR2 FQNEAQ (reference sequence). DNA for the CDR3: TGTTCCAGCAGCGCCATAGCGGGGGAGCGGGGTGAGCAGTACTTC. Translating it yields CSSSAIAGERGEQYF. Full variable domain (outside the CDR3, taken from reference TRBV7-9 and TRBJ2-7): DTGVSQNPRHKITKRGQNVTFRCDPISEHNRLYWYRQTLGQGPEFLTYFQNEAQLEKSRLLSDRFSAERPKGSFSTLEIQRTEQGDSAMYLCSSSAIAGERGEQYFGPGTRLTVT.

This chain joins TRBV19 and TRBJ1-4; 7 bases line up with TRBD1. Germline lookup yields CDR1 LNHDA and CDR2 SQIVND (reference sequence). The CDR3 is 15 residues long. V lost 10 bases and J lost 1; bases outside the gene matches: 9. This CDR3 is CATNDRAVTNEKLFF. Here the CDR3 DNA reads TGTGCCACCAACGACAGGGCGGTAACTAATGAAAAACTGTTTTTT.

This chain connects TRBV18 to TRBJ1-1; maybe TRBD1 (6 bases). Germline assignment: CDR1 KGHSH and CDR2 LQKENI. The CDR3 runs 12 residues. The ends were cut back, 2 bases at V and 6 bases at J, with 7 bases in the middle. The CDR3 DNA reads as TGTGCCAGCTCACCAAGGACAGCTGAAGCTTTCTTT. This gives the protein CASSPRTAEAFF.

The CDR3 region has the DNA TGTGCCAGCAGTGAAGTCGGCCAGGGACAGGGAACTAATGAAAAACTGTTTTTT. Its translation is CASSEVGQGQGTNEKLFF. The V gene is TRBV6-1, the J gene TRBJ1-4; TRBD1 matches 9 bases. V gave up 1 base and J gave up 1 base; unmatched junction bases: 7. Looked up from germline, CDR1 is MNHNS and CDR2 is SASEGT. The CDR3 loop spans 18 amino acids.

J is TRBJ1-1 and V is TRBV9; D is undetermined. V dropped 7 bases and J dropped 0 bases, with 19 bases sitting between them. CDR1 and CDR2 from the germline V gene are SGDLS and YYNGEE. The CDR3 totals 16 residues. The CDR3 nucleotides read TGTGCCAGCGTCCGGGGTGCGCCGGGGATGAACACTGAAGCTTTCTTT. Amino acid sequence: CASVRGAPGMNTEAFF.

The CDR3 is CASSSRHTYEQYF. The CDR3 DNA reads as TGTGCCAGCAGCTCCCGACATACCTACGAGCAGTACTTC. The chain employs TRBV7-9 and TRBJ2-7; D call uncertain. This CDR3 has 13 residues. V was clipped by 4 bases and J by 2 bases, with 9 bases between them. From germline, CDR1 is SEHNR and CDR2 FQNEAQ (reference sequence).

CDR3 sequence (DNA): TGTGCCAGCAGCCCCGGGACAGGGGCCCGACAGTACTTC. This gives the protein CASSPGTGARQYF. The chain links TRBV11-3 to TRBJ2-7; 10 bases agree with TRBD1. The CDR3 is 13 amino acids. J lost 10 bases, V lost 5 bases, and 8 bases had no gene match. Germline V gene lookup returns CDR1 SGHNT and CDR2 YENEEA.

This chain links TRBV29-1 with TRBJ1-2, with a tentative D call TRBD1 (5 bases). This CDR3 comprises 10 residues. From germline, CDR1 is SQVTM and CDR2 ANQGSEA. The V and J ends lost 7 bases and 11 bases respectively, with 14 bases between them. The CDR3 DNA is TGCAGCGATTACCAGGGCATGTACACCTTC. Its translation: CSDYQGMYTF.

A note on this clone: Compared with germline, one end of the junction differs, possibly owing to a read error. The same CDR3 arises from other DNA sequences in this sample as well. The chain recombines TRBV6-1 with TRBJ1-6, with a tentative D call TRBD1 (6 bases). The CDR3 has 18 amino acids. Looked up from germline, CDR1 is MNHNS and CDR2 is SASEGT. CDR3 nucleotides: TGTGCCAGCAGCGAAGGGCCACCTGCCGGGACACTTCATTCACCCCTCCACTTT. It translates to CASSEGPPAGTLHSPLHF.

V gene TRBV2 combines with J gene TRBJ2-5; 9 bases match TRBD2. Germline V gene lookup returns CDR1 SNHLY and CDR2 FYNNEI. V was clipped by 8 bases and J by 5 bases; unmatched bases: 9. CDR3 length: 14 residues. CDR3 sequence: CASGLAGLRETQYF. The DNA for the CDR3 is TGTGCCAGCGGCCTAGCGGGGCTCCGGGAGACCCAGTACTTC.

This chain connects TRBV7-9 to TRBJ2-6; 7 bases are shared with TRBD2. The ends lost 5 bases at V and 4 bases at J; junction bases unmatched: 8. The CDR3 length is 16 residues. CDR1 and CDR2 from the germline V gene are SEHNR and FQNEAQ (reference sequence). The DNA of the CDR3 is TGTGCCAGCAGCCCGTCGGGGAGGGCCGGGGCCAACGTCCTGACTTTC. As protein: CASSPSGRAGANVLTF.

V gene TRBV2 combines with J gene TRBJ1-5; no clear D gene. Trimming cost V 0 bases and J 6 bases, with 6 bases left between them. CDR1 and CDR2 (germline): SNHLY, FYNNEI. This CDR3 is 13 amino acids long. The CDR3: CASSEATGQPQHF. The CDR3 region has the DNA TGTGCCAGCAGTGAAGCAACGGGTCAGCCCCAGCATTTT.

The chain is built from TRBV14 and TRBJ2-1; 10 bases match TRBD2. V lost 4 bases and J lost 6; bases outside the gene matches: 6. CDR1 is SGHDN and CDR2 is FVKESK in the germline V gene. There are 15 residues in the CDR3. The CDR3 sequence: CASSRSGGAGNEQFF. The CDR3 DNA reads TGTGCCAGCAGCCGGAGCGGGGGGGCCGGCAATGAGCAGTTCTTC.

The V gene is TRBV5-6, the J gene TRBJ2-3, with TRBD1 matching 8 bases. Germline CDR1 reads SGHDT; CDR2 reads YYEEEE. The CDR3 length is 15 residues. V gave up 4 bases and J gave up 5 bases; unmatched junction bases: 9. CDR3 sequence (DNA): TGTGCCAGCAGCCTTGGTTACAGGGGGGTAGATACGCAGTATTTT. Translated, it gives CASSLGYRGVDTQYF. Variable domain in full (rest from reference TRBV5-6 and TRBJ2-3): DAGVTQSPTHLIKTRGQQVTLRCSPKSGHDTVSWYQQALGQGPQFIFQYYEEEERQRGNFPDRFSGHQFPNYSSELNVNALLLGDSALYLCASSLGYRGVDTQYFGPGTRLTVL.

There are a few counts of this clone. CDR3 sequence: CASSLPGEEQFF. DNA for the CDR3: TGTGCCAGCAGCTTGCCCGGGGAGGAGCAGTTCTTC. The chain couples TRBV7-6 to TRBJ2-1; a possible D gene is TRBD2 (5 bases). V lost 3 bases, J lost 10 bases, and 10 bases lay in between. The germline CDR1 and CDR2 sequences are SGHVS and FNYEAQ. The CDR3 consists of 12 residues. The full variable domain, in which reference TRBV7-6 and TRBJ2-1 provide the parts outside the CDR3, is GAGVSQSPRYKVTKRGQDVALRCDPISGHVSLYWYRQALGQGPEFLTYFNYEAQQDKSGLPNDRFSAERPEGSISTLTIQRTEQRDSAMYRCASSLPGEEQFFGPGTRLTVL.

The J gene is TRBJ2-7, the V gene TRBV20-1; 7 bases match TRBD1. The V gene end was trimmed by 6 bases and the J gene end by 3 bases; junction bases not matched to a gene: 2. CDR3 length equals 11 residues. Germline CDR1 reads DFQATT; CDR2 reads SNEGSKA (reference sequence). CDR3 sequence: CSARDSYEQYF. DNA of the CDR3: TGCAGTGCCAGGGACAGCTACGAGCAGTACTTC.

V gene TRBV10-3 combines with J gene TRBJ1-5; 7 bases match TRBD1. Germline lookup yields CDR1 ENHRY and CDR2 SYGVKD. This CDR3 has 17 residues. V lost 5 bases to trimming and J lost 0 bases; unmatched junction nucleotides: 10. CDR3 nucleotides: TGTGCCATCAGTCAATCTACAGGGGATTATAGCAATCAGCCCCAGCATTTT. This codes for CAISQSTGDYSNQPQHF.